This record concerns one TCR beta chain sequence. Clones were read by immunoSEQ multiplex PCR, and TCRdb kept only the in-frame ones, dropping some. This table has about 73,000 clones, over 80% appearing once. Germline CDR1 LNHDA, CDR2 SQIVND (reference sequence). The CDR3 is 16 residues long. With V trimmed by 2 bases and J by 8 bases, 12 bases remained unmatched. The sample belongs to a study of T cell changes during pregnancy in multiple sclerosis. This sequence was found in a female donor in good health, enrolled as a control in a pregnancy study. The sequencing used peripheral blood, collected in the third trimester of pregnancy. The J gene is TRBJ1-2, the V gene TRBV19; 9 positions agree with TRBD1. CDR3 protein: CASSISRRQGVKGYTF. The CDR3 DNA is TGTGCCAGTAGTATATCTCGCAGACAGGGGGTGAAGGGCTACACCTTC.